Given below is one T cell receptor (beta chain) in context. This specimen belongs to a study of control samples from healthy donors and cancer patients. TCRdb's copy holds only in-frame clones and misses some; the assay was immunoSEQ multiplex PCR. The data hold fewer than 200,000 clones, with roughly 92% observed a single time. This TCR derives from a young man in good health. The sequenced material came from blood.

CDR3 amino acids: CASSLVTGELFF. In DNA form, the CDR3 reads TGCGCCAGCAGTCTAGTCACCGGGGAGCTGTTTTTT. V gene TRBV10-2 combines with J gene TRBJ2-2; no definite D call. This CDR3 spans 12 amino acids. Germline CDR1 reads WSHSY; CDR2 reads SAAADI. V gave up 5 bases and J gave up 4 bases, with 5 bases separating them.